The 20 T cell receptor beta chains below were found in one sample sequenced in a study of CD8 T cells in Susac syndrome (dated by TCRdb to about 2019). Library method: the immunoSEQ multiplex PCR assay. RNA was extracted using the RNeasy kit, and about 0.5 to 1 ug of the RNA was reverse transcribed with random hexamers. TCRdb applied fastp at Q25 and MiXCR to the public reads, then kept only in-frame beta chains. Every CDR3 protein is listed once, alongside the most common genes and DNA of its rows. This sample holds around 110,000 distinct CDR3 sequences; 94% were observed only once. The top ten clones comprise around 0.38% of the sample. Sequencing used CD8+ T cells from PBMCs. All receptors come from a human donor with Susac syndrome.

This rearrangement joins TRBV27 to TRBJ2-1; perhaps TRBD2 as D (6 bases). Looked up from germline, CDR1 is MNHEY and CDR2 is SMNVEV (reference sequence). There are 15 residues in the CDR3. Trimming left V 0 bases short and J 7 bases short, with 13 bases between. The CDR3 protein is CASSLSRGGDNEQFF. The CDR3 nucleotides read TGTGCCAGCAGTTTATCGAGAGGCGGGGATAATGAGCAGTTCTTC.

This clonotype was counted a single time. This chain uses TRBV29-1 with TRBJ2-3; D is uncertain. The ends were cut back, 7 bases at V and 5 bases at J, with 13 bases in the middle. The CDR3 consists of 12 residues. The germline gives CDR1 SQVTM, CDR2 ANQGSEA. The CDR3 DNA reads TGCAGCGCCCGGCCCCTCGGAGATACGCAGTATTTT. It yields the protein CSARPLGDTQYF.

This chain uses TRBV3-1 with TRBJ2-5; 9 bases are shared with TRBD2. V shed 2 bases, J shed 2 bases, and the junction held 12 bases outside the gene matches. This CDR3 comprises 18 residues. The germline V gene has CDR1 LGHDT and CDR2 YNNKEL (reference sequence). As DNA, the CDR3 is TGTGCCAGCAGCCAATGGAACCTAGGGGCGGGGGGGCAAGAGACCCAGTACTTC. Amino acid sequence: CASSQWNLGAGGQETQYF.

The chain recombines TRBV2 with TRBJ2-7; TRBD1 matches at 8 bases. V trimming: 5 bases; J trimming: 3 bases; junction bases outside the gene matches: 12. Per the germline V gene, CDR1 is SNHLY and CDR2 is FYNNEI. CDR3 length equals 16 residues. The CDR3 sequence is CASSNGQGGGIYEQYF. CDR3 sequence (DNA): TGTGCCAGCAGTAATGGACAGGGCGGCGGTATCTACGAGCAGTACTTC.

The rearrangement joins TRBV9 to TRBJ1-3; D ambiguous. Germline CDR1 is SGDLS and CDR2 is YYNGEE. CDR3 size: 14 residues. V lost 3 bases and J lost 3, with 10 bases in between. The CDR3 coding sequence is TGTGCCAGCAGCGAGCCCGCACATGGAAACACCATATATTTT. This gives the protein CASSEPAHGNTIYF.

The J gene is TRBJ2-1, the V gene TRBV5-1; TRBD2 aligns across 14 bases. V gave up 5 bases and J gave up 8 bases; unmatched junction bases: 6. The CDR3 consists of 15 residues. Germline V gene data show CDR1 as SGHRS and CDR2 as YFSETQ. This chain's CDR3 is CASREWTSGGHEQFF. The DNA of the CDR3 is TGCGCCAGCAGGGAATGGACTAGCGGGGGGCATGAGCAGTTCTTC.

The chain joins TRBV9 to TRBJ1-2; tentatively, D is TRBD1 (5 bases). V was cut by 2 bases and J by 1 base, with 15 bases left in between. The germline V gene has CDR1 SGDLS and CDR2 YYNGEE. The CDR3 is 16 residues long. The CDR3 bases are TGTGCCAGCAGCGTTCAGGGTCAGGCCCTTAACTATGGCTACACCTTC. As protein: CASSVQGQALNYGYTF.

V usage is TRBV3-1 and J usage is TRBJ1-4; D remains ambiguous. From germline, CDR1 is LGHDT and CDR2 YNNKEL (reference sequence). V gave up 0 bases and J gave up 8 bases, with 16 bases separating them. The CDR3 totals 16 residues. CDR3 region: CASSQDREGPGEKLFF. DNA of the CDR3: TGTGCCAGCAGCCAAGATCGAGAAGGTCCTGGCGAAAAACTGTTTTTT.

This chain uses TRBV9 with TRBJ2-3; 8 bases map to TRBD2. The CDR3 length is 14 residues. V dropped 4 bases and J dropped 4; count of bases not matched to a gene: 5. Germline loops: CDR1 SGDLS, CDR2 YYNGEE. The CDR3 sequence is CASSPGGPPDTQYF. For the CDR3, the DNA is TGTGCCAGCAGCCCGGGGGGGCCCCCAGATACGCAGTATTTT.

The V and J genes are TRBV27 and TRBJ1-5, with D unresolved. V was pared by 6 bases and J by 2 bases, with 11 bases between. Germline V gene sequence: CDR1 MNHEY, CDR2 SMNVEV (reference sequence). The CDR3 spans 14 residues. The CDR3 DNA is TGTGCCAGCAGGGAGGGTTCGGGCAATCAGCCCCAGCATTTT. It codes for CASREGSGNQPQHF.

V and J are TRBV7-9 and TRBJ2-1, with 7 bases identical to TRBD1. V dropped 6 bases and J dropped 8; count of bases not matched to a gene: 4. The germline CDR1 and CDR2 sequences are SEHNR and FQNEAQ (reference sequence). The CDR3 contains 12 residues. The CDR3 region is CASSPTGDEQFF. CDR3 DNA: TGTGCCAGCAGTCCTACAGGGGATGAGCAGTTCTTC.

The CDR3 reads CASSLMGSGANVLTF. CDR3 DNA: TGTGCCAGCAGCTTAATGGGCTCTGGGGCCAACGTCCTGACTTTC. The rearrangement joins TRBV7-3 to TRBJ2-6; D unresolved. Germline lookup yields CDR1 SGHTA and CDR2 FQGTGA. V was trimmed by 1 base and J by 0 bases, leaving 4 bases between them. The CDR3 extends over 15 amino acids.

In this sample, this clonotype turned up once. The chain recombines TRBV4-3 with TRBJ2-3; no definite D call. The ends were cut back, 0 bases at V and 2 bases at J, with 6 bases in the middle. CDR3 length equals 14 residues. Germline CDR1 is LGHNA and CDR2 is YSLEER. As DNA, the CDR3 is TGCGCCAGCAGCCAAGAGTATCTCACAGATACGCAGTATTTT. Translating gives CASSQEYLTDTQYF.

The rearrangement joins TRBV27 to TRBJ2-7; 8 bases map to TRBD1. The germline V gene encodes CDR1 MNHEY and CDR2 SMNVEV (reference sequence). This CDR3 contains 15 residues. The junction had 4 bases not matched to a gene; V was cut back by 0 bases and J by 3 bases. The CDR3 region has the DNA TGTGCCAGCAGTTTATCCCTCGGGACAGGCTACGAGCAGTACTTC. Residues: CASSLSLGTGYEQYF.

The CDR3 nucleotides are TGTGCTAGTGGTTTGGCCGAGGGCTATGGCTACACCTTC. As protein: CASGLAEGYGYTF. This chain links TRBV12-5 with TRBJ1-2; D gene uncertain. V dropped 1 base and J dropped 4 bases, with 7 bases sitting between them. Germline values: CDR1 LGHNT, CDR2 FRNRAP. The CDR3 runs to 13 residues.

This chain links TRBV12-3 or TRBV12-4 with TRBJ2-1; D is uncertain. The ends were cut back, 1 base at V and 8 bases at J, with 6 bases in the middle. CDR3 length: 12 residues. In DNA, the CDR3 is TGTGCCAGCAGTTTAGGAGGACATGAGCAGTTCTTC. It encodes CASSLGGHEQFF.

J is TRBJ1-6 and V is TRBV9; D is unclear. The CDR3 has 12 residues. Germline V gene lookup returns CDR1 SGDLS and CDR2 YYNGEE. Trimming took off 0 bases at V and 9 bases at J, with 4 bases between the two ends. CDR3 loop: CASSVGSSPLHF. DNA for the CDR3: TGTGCCAGCAGCGTAGGAAGTTCACCCCTCCACTTT.

For the CDR3, the DNA is TGTGCCAGCAGCTGGCCCGGACAGGGGGACTATGGCTACACCTTC. Its translation is CASSWPGQGDYGYTF. The V call is TRBV5-6, the J call TRBJ1-2; 10 nucleotides line up with TRBD1. Unmatched junction bases numbered 5, after V lost 3 bases and J lost 3 bases. Germline V gives CDR1 SGHDT, CDR2 YYEEEE. CDR3 length: 15 amino acids.

Here the CDR3 reads CASSRTGHSGANVLTF. The CDR3 DNA follows: TGTGCCAGCAGTAGGACAGGGCACTCTGGGGCCAACGTCCTGACTTTC. The gene calls are TRBV2 and TRBJ2-6; 8 bases map to TRBD1. The ends lost 5 bases at V and 0 bases at J; junction bases unmatched: 3. The germline CDR1 and CDR2 sequences are SNHLY and FYNNEI. CDR3 length: 16 amino acids.

The genes are TRBV15 and TRBJ2-7; possibly TRBD2 for D (6 bases). The V end lost 1 base, the J end lost 3 bases, and 16 bases lay between the germline ends. This CDR3 is 16 amino acids long. CDR1 is LNHNV, CDR2 YYDKDF, per germline (reference sequence). This CDR3 is CATSRGRRGSNYEQYF. Here the CDR3 DNA reads TGTGCCACCAGCAGAGGAAGGCGGGGCTCGAACTACGAGCAGTACTTC.